The rows below give T cell receptor beta chains drawn from one sample of a study of blood T cell repertoires in COVID-19. Assay used: immunoSEQ multiplex PCR; TCRdb lists only in-frame clones, some missing. The sample lists about 340,000 clones; 75% to 90% were seen once. The sequenced material came from peripheral blood. The origin of the receptors is a woman in her fifties or sixties with COVID-19, enrolled during active disease. CDR3s include the opening cysteine and the closing phenylalanine or tryptophan. The D gene is left open where the match is weak. Only part of the rows carry a size: once, few, many, or a class if the clone is expanded.

j_gene	d_gene	v_gene	abundance	CDR3nt	CDR3aa
TRBJ1-1	NA	TRBV7-9	NA	TGTGCCAGCAGCCCATTGAACACTGAAGCTTTCTTT	CASSPLNTEAFF
TRBJ2-7	NA	TRBV5-3	few	TGTGCCAGAAGCCGTTGTACCCCTGGACAGCCATACGAGCAGTACTTC	CARSRCTPGQPYEQYF
TRBJ2-7	NA	TRBV5-5	NA	TGTGCCAGCAGCTTTACCACAGGGCGCTCCTACGAGCAGTACTTC	CASSFTTGRSYEQYF
TRBJ2-7	TRBD1	TRBV19	NA	TGTGCCAGTAGTAGCGGGACAGGGGGTGCCTACGAGCAGTACTTC	CASSSGTGGAYEQYF
TRBJ1-1	TRBD1	TRBV12-3/TRBV12-4	NA	TGTGCCAGCAGTCGGGACAGATACACTGAAGCTTTCTTT	CASSRDRYTEAFF
TRBJ1-5	TRBD1	TRBV10-3	NA	TGTGCCATCAGCCCGGGACAGGGGTACAATCAGCCCCAGCATTTT	CAISPGQGYNQPQHF
TRBJ2-1	TRBD2	TRBV30	NA	TGTGCCTGCGGACTAGCGGGTCACAATGAGCAGTTCTTC	CACGLAGHNEQFF
TRBJ2-7	NA	TRBV19	NA	TGTGCCAGTAGTATAAGAAGCGGAAGTCTCTACGAGCAGTACTTC	CASSIRSGSLYEQYF
TRBJ2-7	NA	TRBV6-5	NA	TGTGCCAGCAAAACCGGCTACGAGCAGTACTTC	CASKTGYEQYF
TRBJ2-7	TRBD2	TRBV14	NA	TGTGCCAGCAGCCAAGATCTGCTAGCGGGAGTCTACGAGCAGTACTTC	CASSQDLLAGVYEQYF
TRBJ2-1	NA	TRBV12-5	NA	TGTGCTAGTGGTTTGGTACGGCGGCACAATGAGCAGTTCTTC	CASGLVRRHNEQFF
TRBJ1-3	TRBD1	TRBV7-2	NA	TGTGCCAGCAGCCCGGACAGGGGTGAAGGAAACACCATATATTTT	CASSPDRGEGNTIYF
TRBJ1-3	NA	TRBV2	NA	TGTGCCAGCAGATACTCTGGAAACACCATATATTTT	CASRYSGNTIYF
TRBJ2-7	TRBD2	TRBV11-2	NA	TGTGCCAGCAGCCTCGGACTAGCGGGCCCCCTGAGCGACGAGCAGTACTTC	CASSLGLAGPLSDEQYF
TRBJ2-7	TRBD2	TRBV3-1/TRBV3-2	NA	TGTGCCAGCAGCTGGACTAGCGGGAGTAGCTACGAGCAGTACTTC	CASSWTSGSSYEQYF
TRBJ1-4	TRBD1	TRBV4-1	NA	TGCGCCAGTAACACAGGGGCGGTTAATGAAAAACTGTTTTTT	CASNTGAVNEKLFF
TRBJ1-2	NA	TRBV18	NA	TGTGCCAGCTCACCTCGGAGAAACTATGGCTACACCTTC	CASSPRRNYGYTF
TRBJ2-1	TRBD1	TRBV6-2/TRBV6-3	NA	TGTGCCAGCAGTTACTCGACAGGGAAACCCTACAATGAGCAGTTCTTC	CASSYSTGKPYNEQFF
TRBJ2-7	TRBD2	TRBV18	NA	TGTGCCAGCTCACCTACAACAACTAGCGGGAGACCCTACGAGCAGTACTTC	CASSPTTTSGRPYEQYF
TRBJ1-1	TRBD1	TRBV5-5	once	TGTGCCAGCAGCTATGACAGGGCCCATGAAGCTTTCTTT	CASSYDRAHEAFF
TRBJ2-5	TRBD1	TRBV11-2	NA	TGTGCCAGCAGCCCCCGACCCGGGACAGGGGGAGAGACCCAGTACTTC	CASSPRPGTGGETQYF
TRBJ1-1	NA	TRBV29-1	few	TGCAGCGTTTCCCGGGGGGGGCTGGACACTGAAGCTTTCTTT	CSVSRGGLDTEAFF
TRBJ1-6	NA	TRBV12-3/TRBV12-4	NA	TGTGCCAGCTGCTCCAGGGGTGAGTCACCCCTCCACTTT	CASCSRGESPLHF
TRBJ1-1	TRBD1	TRBV5-1	NA	TGCGCCAGCAGCTTAGCATACAGGGGACCGAACACTGAAGCTTTCTTT	CASSLAYRGPNTEAFF
TRBJ1-2	NA	TRBV30	NA	TGTGCCTGGAGTGTACAGGGCGCTCGGGGCTACACCTTC	CAWSVQGARGYTF
TRBJ1-3	TRBD1	TRBV6-2/TRBV6-3	NA	TGTGCCAGCAGTTTGCGACAGGGTCCCGGAAACACCATATATTTT	CASSLRQGPGNTIYF
TRBJ1-5	NA	TRBV10-2	once	TGCGCCAGCAGTGAGTGGAGACGAAATCAGCCCCAGCATTTT	CASSEWRRNQPQHF
TRBJ1-1	TRBD1	TRBV24-1	NA	TGTGCCACTAGGGACAGGGAAGCTGAAGCTTTCTTT	CATRDREAEAFF
TRBJ2-7	NA	TRBV5-1	NA	TGCGCCAGCAGCTTTTACGAGGGTCGGGACGAGCAGTACTTC	CASSFYEGRDEQYF
TRBJ1-1	NA	TRBV11-3	NA	TGTGCCAGCAGCTTAGGAGGGATGAACACTGAAGCTTTCTTT	CASSLGGMNTEAFF
TRBJ2-1	TRBD2	TRBV14	NA	TGTGCCAGCAGCCAAGTGGGGGGGTACCGGTTTTACAATGAGCAGTTCTTC	CASSQVGGYRFYNEQFF
TRBJ2-3	NA	TRBV7-2	NA	TGTGCCAGCAGCTTGGAAGGGGGGGCAGATACGCAGTATTTT	CASSLEGGADTQYF
TRBJ1-1	NA	TRBV6-1	NA	TGTGCCAGCGGTGAGGGGGGGACCCGGGCTGAAGCTTTCTTT	CASGEGGTRAEAFF
TRBJ2-7	NA	TRBV19	NA	TGTGCCAGTAGTATCGCCGGCGACGGGAGAACTTATTACGAGCAGTACTTC	CASSIAGDGRTYYEQYF
TRBJ2-1	NA	TRBV6-2/TRBV6-3	NA	TGTGCCAGCAGTTACCGGGCTAGAGGGCGCGAGCAGTTCTTC	CASSYRARGREQFF
TRBJ2-7	NA	TRBV27	NA	TGTGCCAGCAGTTTACGGCGGGACCAGGTCGCCCGCTTCTACGAGCAGTACTTC	CASSLRRDQVARFYEQYF
TRBJ2-1	TRBD2	TRBV2	NA	TGTGCCAGCAGTGAAGCGCTTCCGGGAGGGGCCTTGGATGAGCAGTTCTTC	CASSEALPGGALDEQFF
TRBJ2-1	NA	TRBV7-2	once	TGTGCCAGCAGCTTAGATGGCAGGATGGTTTCAGTCGGTAATGAGCAGTTCTTC	CASSLDGRMVSVGNEQFF
TRBJ2-3	NA	TRBV25-1	many	TGTGCCAGCAGTGTACCCCGACCAGGGGGCACAGATACGCAGTATTTT	CASSVPRPGGTDTQYF
TRBJ2-1	NA	TRBV18	NA	TGTGCCAGCTCGCCTTGGCAGGCCTACAATGAGCAGTTCTTC	CASSPWQAYNEQFF
TRBJ1-6	TRBD1	TRBV12-5	NA	TGTGCTAGTGGTTTGGACGGGACAGGGGTTTCACCCCTCCACTTT	CASGLDGTGVSPLHF
TRBJ2-7	TRBD2	TRBV4-1	NA	TGCGCCAGCAGCCAAGACCATAGCGGGGCATTCTCCTACGAGCAGTACTTC	CASSQDHSGAFSYEQYF
TRBJ1-2	TRBD1	TRBV18	NA	TGTGCCAGCTCACCTACCGGGACAGGGGCATTTGGCTACACCTTC	CASSPTGTGAFGYTF
TRBJ2-3	TRBD2	TRBV4-2	NA	TGTGCCAGCAGTCGACTAGCGGGAGATAGAGATACGCAGTATTTT	CASSRLAGDRDTQYF
TRBJ2-7	NA	TRBV4-3	NA	TGCGCCAGCAGCCAAACCGGGACTGGCTACGAGCAGTACTTC	CASSQTGTGYEQYF
TRBJ2-1	TRBD2	TRBV14	NA	TGTGCCAGCAGCCAAGTGGGGACTAGTTCTTACTACAATGAGCAGTTCTTC	CASSQVGTSSYYNEQFF
TRBJ1-2	NA	TRBV29-1	NA	TGCAGCGTTGGTATGGTTAGAGATGGCTACACCTTC	CSVGMVRDGYTF
TRBJ2-7	NA	TRBV19	NA	TGTGCCAGTAGGGCACAGGGCCCTTACGAGCAGTACTTC	CASRAQGPYEQYF
TRBJ2-7	NA	TRBV4-2	NA	TGTGCCAGCAGCCTACTGGAGGGTAGCGGACCTGCCTACGAGCAGTACTTC	CASSLLEGSGPAYEQYF
TRBJ1-3	NA	TRBV3-1/TRBV3-2	NA	TGTGCCAGCAGCCAAGAAGCAGGGTCTGGAAACACCATATATTTT	CASSQEAGSGNTIYF
TRBJ2-3	NA	TRBV20-1	NA	TGCAGTGCTAGTCCAGGGGTTTCAGATACGCAGTATTTT	CSASPGVSDTQYF
TRBJ2-1	NA	TRBV2	NA	TGTGCCAGCAGTAGGGACTCCGACAATGAGCAGTTCTTC	CASSRDSDNEQFF